One and the same sample provided the 22 T cell receptor beta chains below, sequenced in a study of identical twins (dated by TCRdb to between 2015 and 2016). Receptor libraries were prepared by 5' RACE. The sequencer listed for this sample is Illumina HiSeq 2000. The public reads were reanalyzed by TCRdb: fastp trimming at Q25, MiXCR alignment, in-frame beta chains only. Rows are combined by CDR3 protein, so each entry shows the most common genes and DNA. Within this sample are approximately 250,000 distinct CDR3 sequences, with approximately 5.9% of them counted one time only. The ten most abundant clones make up 13% to 15% of the sample. These sequences were also reported in another study, on T cells expressing NK-cell markers.

Specimen: CD8+ T cells sorted from blood. Receptor source: a young woman in good health.

This clonotype has just a few counts. The chain carries TRBV6-6 and TRBJ2-5; D is perhaps TRBD1 or TRBD2 (5 bases each). Germline CDR1 MNHNY, CDR2 SVGAGI (reference sequence). The CDR3 contains 12 residues. V lost 8 bases to trimming and J lost 0 bases, with 7 bases between them. DNA of the CDR3: TGTGCCAGCGGGGACCACCAAGAGACCCAGTACTTC. It specifies CASGDHQETQYF.

This clonotype was seen many times. The genes are TRBV9 and TRBJ2-2; D remains ambiguous. The CDR3 contains 14 residues. V gave up 2 bases and J gave up 3 bases, with 8 bases separating them. Germline V CDR1 and CDR2: SGDLS, YYNGEE. The CDR3 loop reads CASSVVQDTGELFF. The CDR3 nucleotides are TGTGCCAGCAGCGTTGTTCAGGACACCGGGGAGCTGTTTTTT.

This clonotype showed up just a few times. The chain employs TRBV2 and TRBJ1-5; 9 bases match TRBD1. CDR1 and CDR2 from the germline V gene are SNHLY and FYNNEI. This CDR3 has 15 residues. V lost 1 base and J lost 4; bases outside the gene matches: 2. CDR3 region: CASSEGQGGNQPQHF. The CDR3, as DNA: TGTGCCAGCAGTGAAGGACAGGGGGGAAATCAGCCCCAGCATTTT.

This clonotype was seen repeatedly, ten times or more. The V and J genes are TRBV3-1 and TRBJ2-1; 9 positions agree with TRBD2. Germline V gene lookup returns CDR1 LGHDT and CDR2 YNNKEL (reference sequence). This CDR3 spans 17 amino acids. With V trimmed by 1 base and J by 7 bases, 11 bases remained unmatched. The CDR3 region has the DNA TGTGCCAGCAGCCAAGCCCTTGGCGGGAGGGCCCGAAATGAGCAGTTCTTC. Its protein is CASSQALGGRARNEQFF.

This clonotype was detected many times. The CDR3 nucleotides read TGTGCCAGCAGCTTAGGCAATCAGCCCCAGCATTTT. Its translation: CASSLGNQPQHF. This rearrangement joins TRBV7-9 to TRBJ1-5; D uncertain. There are 12 residues in the CDR3. Germline V gene lookup returns CDR1 SEHNR and CDR2 FQNEAQ (reference sequence). The V and J ends lost 1 base and 2 bases respectively, with 0 bases between them.

The rearrangement joins TRBV27 to TRBJ2-7, with no clear D. V was cut by 1 base and J by 8 bases, with 12 bases left in between. The CDR3 sequence is 13 residues long. Germline-derived CDR1 and CDR2 are MNHEY and SMNVEV (reference sequence). DNA for the CDR3: TGTGCCAGCAGTTTATTAGTTATTGGAAAGCAGTACTTC. This sequence encodes CASSLLVIGKQYF.

This clonotype appeared a few times. V is TRBV24-1 and J is TRBJ2-1, with D possibly called TRBD1 or TRBD2 (6 bases each). CDR3 length equals 19 residues. Deletions cut 1 base from V and 7 bases from J, with 25 bases between. Germline V gene sequence: CDR1 KGHDR, CDR2 SFDVKD. The CDR3 spells CATSDFGPGAPRGLNEQFF. Written as DNA, the CDR3 is TGTGCCACCAGTGATTTCGGGCCGGGGGCCCCCCGGGGTTTAAATGAGCAGTTCTTC.

This clonotype showed up just a few times. The chain carries TRBV2 and TRBJ1-2; 7 bases map to TRBD1. The CDR3 is 12 amino acids. V shed 10 bases and J 4 bases; nucleotides not matched to a gene: 6. Germline CDR1 and CDR2: SNHLY and FYNNEI. CDR3 sequence reads: CATPRQGYGYTF. CDR3 in DNA: TGTGCCACTCCGCGACAGGGCTATGGCTACACCTTC.

This clonotype was counted a few times. This chain connects TRBV6-1 to TRBJ2-2, with TRBD2 matching 12 bases. Trimming cost V 3 bases and J 11 bases; bases outside gene matches: 4. The CDR3 loop spans 14 amino acids. Germline lookup yields CDR1 MNHNS and CDR2 SASEGT. The CDR3 bases are TGTGCCAGCAGTGAGACTAGCGGGGGCCCCGAGCTGTTTTTT. This translates into CASSETSGGPELFF.

This sequence joins TRBV20-1 and TRBJ2-3, with D perhaps TRBD1 or TRBD2 (6 bases each). Germline lookup yields CDR1 DFQATT and CDR2 SNEGSKA (reference sequence). CDR3 length: 14 residues. V lost 6 bases, J lost 6 bases, and 19 bases lay in between. The CDR3 reads CSAKGGPIVDTQYF. Written as DNA, the CDR3 is TGCAGTGCCAAGGGGGGACCCATTGTGGATACGCAGTATTTT.

This clonotype was detected a few times. The chain couples TRBV2 to TRBJ2-7; D perhaps matches TRBD1 (5 bases). V gave up 4 bases and J gave up 1 base, with 11 bases separating them. Germline loops: CDR1 SNHLY, CDR2 FYNNEI. The CDR3 spans 14 residues. CDR3 bases: TGTGCCAGCAGTGTACAGGAGCTGTCCTACGAGCAGTACTTC. Protein sequence: CASSVQELSYEQYF.

The chain employs TRBV11-1 and TRBJ2-1, with 7 bases lining up with TRBD2. J gave up 5 bases and V 4 bases, and 17 bases lay outside the gene matches. The germline V gene encodes CDR1 SGHAT and CDR2 FQDESV (reference sequence). The CDR3 covers 18 residues. CDR3 region: CASSSPPFGSGLNNEQFF. DNA for the CDR3: TGTGCCAGCAGCTCTCCCCCATTTGGTAGCGGGCTTAACAATGAGCAGTTCTTC.

The J gene is TRBJ2-7, the V gene TRBV2; a weak D match, TRBD2 (6 bases). CDR1 is SNHLY, CDR2 FYNNEI, per germline. Trimming pared 6 bases from V and 3 bases from J, leaving 9 bases between. The length of the CDR3 is 12 residues. Here the CDR3 DNA reads TGTGCCAGCAGGGGACTGTACTACGAGCAGTACTTC. It yields the protein CASRGLYYEQYF.

This chain joins TRBV29-1 and TRBJ2-7, with a possible D match to TRBD1 (5 bases). CDR1 is SQVTM, CDR2 ANQGSEA, per germline. The CDR3 loop spans 14 amino acids. Trimming removed 4 bases from V and 4 bases from J, with 17 bases in between. CDR3 bases: TGCAGCGTTGCCCTGGGGCTCCCTCGTTACGAGCAGTACTTC. It specifies CSVALGLPRYEQYF.

This clonotype was seen more than once but under ten times. This chain connects TRBV19 to TRBJ2-7; TRBD1 matches at 7 bases. The CDR3 has 14 amino acids. V lost 5 bases and J lost 3; bases outside the gene matches: 7. Germline assignment: CDR1 LNHDA and CDR2 SQIVND (reference sequence). The CDR3, as DNA: TGTGCCAGTAGTTTCTCGGGACAGTTCTACGAGCAGTACTTC. Protein sequence: CASSFSGQFYEQYF.

The rearrangement joins TRBV7-9 to TRBJ1-2; TRBD1 agrees at 7 bases. This CDR3 is built from 14 residues. CDR1 and CDR2 from the germline V gene are SEHNR and FQNEAQ (reference sequence). V was clipped by 5 bases and J by 5 bases; unmatched bases: 8. The CDR3 DNA reads TGTGCCAGCAGCCCCCGGACAGGTCTATATGGCTACACCTTC. Translated: CASSPRTGLYGYTF.

This clonotype was seen a handful of times. This chain links TRBV7-6 with TRBJ2-1, with D possibly matching TRBD2 (7 bases). The CDR3 totals 17 residues. Germline CDR1 is SGHVS and CDR2 is FNYEAQ. V was trimmed by 5 bases and J by 4 bases, leaving 21 bases between them. The CDR3 loop is CASSPEGGSGLYNEQFF. CDR3 DNA: TGTGCCAGCAGCCCTGAGGGGGGGAGCGGCCTTTACAATGAGCAGTTCTTC.

Only a few counts were recorded for this clonotype. The chain joins TRBV19 to TRBJ2-1; D may be TRBD1 (6 bases). Germline CDR1 is LNHDA and CDR2 is SQIVND (reference sequence). The CDR3 loop spans 16 amino acids. The V end lost 3 bases, the J end lost 2 bases, and 14 bases lay between the germline ends. CDR3 sequence (DNA): TGTGCCAGTAGTATGGGGGCAGGGATCACCTACAATGAGCAGTTCTTC. Amino acid sequence: CASSMGAGITYNEQFF.

The table lists this clonotype with a few counts. The chain has TRBV6-5 and TRBJ2-5, with 7 nucleotides matching TRBD2. The CDR3 runs 15 residues. With V trimmed by 2 bases and J by 5 bases, 8 bases remained unmatched. CDR1 is MNHEY and CDR2 is SVGAGI in the germline V gene. The CDR3 loop is CASSYTRGGYETQYF. As DNA, the CDR3 is TGTGCCAGCAGTTACACCCGGGGAGGGTACGAGACCCAGTACTTC.

This clonotype appeared a few times. The V and J genes are TRBV15 and TRBJ2-3; D is perhaps TRBD2 (6 bases). Germline V gene data show CDR1 as LNHNV and CDR2 as YYDKDF (reference sequence). Trimming took 9 bases from V and 7 from J, leaving 23 bases between them. The CDR3 extends over 15 amino acids. The CDR3 nucleotides are TGTGCCACTACATCCCCGGGCCAAGGGAGGTATACGCAGTATTTT. Residues: CATTSPGQGRYTQYF.

This clonotype was picked up a small number of times. The gene calls are TRBV7-8 and TRBJ1-2; the match to TRBD1 covers 7 bases. The V gene's germline CDR1 is SGHVS and CDR2 FQNEAQ. The CDR3 has 15 residues. V shed 1 base, J shed 6 bases, and the junction held 8 bases outside the gene matches. In DNA form, the CDR3 reads TGTGCCAGCAGCTTAGGCCCACGAACAGGGGATGGCTACACCTTC. Its translation: CASSLGPRTGDGYTF. Full variable domain (outside the CDR3, taken from reference TRBV7-8 and TRBJ1-2): GAGVSQSPRYKVAKRGQDVALRCDPISGHVSLFWYQQALGQGPEFLTYFQNEAQLDKSGLPSDRFFAERPEGSVSTLKIQRTQQEDSAVYLCASSLGPRTGDGYTFGSGTRLTVV.

The sample holds a few counts of this clonotype. This sequence joins TRBV7-9 and TRBJ2-7; 12 nucleotides match TRBD2. The CDR3 spans 17 residues. V lost 5 bases to trimming and J lost 1 base; unmatched junction nucleotides: 9. CDR1 is SEHNR, CDR2 FQNEAQ, per germline (reference sequence). CDR3 region: CASSPPWTSGVSYEQYF. Here the CDR3 DNA reads TGTGCCAGCAGCCCACCCTGGACTAGCGGGGTATCCTACGAGCAGTACTTC.